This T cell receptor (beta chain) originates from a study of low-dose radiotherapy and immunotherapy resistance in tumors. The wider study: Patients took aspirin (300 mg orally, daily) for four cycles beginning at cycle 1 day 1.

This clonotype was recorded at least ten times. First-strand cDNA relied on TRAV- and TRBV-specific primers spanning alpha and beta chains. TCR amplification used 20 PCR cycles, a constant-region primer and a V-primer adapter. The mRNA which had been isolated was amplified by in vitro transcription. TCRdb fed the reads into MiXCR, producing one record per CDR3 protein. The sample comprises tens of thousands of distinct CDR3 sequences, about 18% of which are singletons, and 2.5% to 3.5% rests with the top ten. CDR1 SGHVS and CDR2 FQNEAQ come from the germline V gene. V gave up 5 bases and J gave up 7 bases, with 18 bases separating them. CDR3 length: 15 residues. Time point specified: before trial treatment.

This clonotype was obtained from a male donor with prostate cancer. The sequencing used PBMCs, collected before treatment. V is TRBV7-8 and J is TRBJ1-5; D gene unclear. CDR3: CASSLRVVGEQPQHF. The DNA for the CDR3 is TGTGCCAGCAGCCTCCGAGTGGTTGGGGAACAGCCCCAGCATTTT.